Sequencing of this TCR beta chain was carried out in a study of T cell responses to AZD1222 COVID-19 vaccine. General study results and limits: After the peak T cell response, and only then, were repertoires sampled. Two AZD1222 administrations were followed by greater Spike-specific TCR breadth and depth. Donors in the cohort were predominantly white British and more often female, and clonal diversity was possibly underestimated.

This CDR3 is 17 amino acids long. Germline V gene sequence: CDR1 WNHNN, CDR2 SYGVQD (reference sequence). V trimming: 0 bases; J trimming: 2 bases; junction bases outside the gene matches: 8. Using immunoSEQ multiplex PCR, the repertoire was profiled, and TCRdb retains in-frame clones only, with some absent. Among roughly 96,000 clones listed, 88% were seen once. Remarks on this clone: Its antigen remains unknown.

The receptor was derived from an adult who received the AZD1222 COVID-19 vaccine. The chain carries TRBV10-1 and TRBJ1-2; the match to TRBD1 covers 8 bases. The sample in question was peripheral blood, obtained 28 days after the second AZD1222 dose. DNA for the CDR3: TGCGCCAGCAGTGAGTCAGAGGTTACAGGGGGGAACTATGGCTACACCTTC. It yields the protein CASSESEVTGGNYGYTF.